Listed here are 4 T cell receptor beta chains from one sample, sequenced in a study of blood T cell repertoires in COVID-19. Data came from immunoSEQ multiplex PCR; TCRdb stores just in-frame clones and leaves some out. This table holds almost 200,000 clones, around 92% found once. Sequenced: PBMCs or T cells enriched from blood (not recorded which). These TCRs come from a woman aged 18-29 years who had recovered from COVID-19.

The V and J genes are TRBV2 and TRBJ2-7; 9 nucleotides line up with TRBD2. The CDR3 totals 14 residues. J gave up 3 bases and V 9 bases, and 9 bases lay outside the gene matches. The V gene's germline CDR1 is SNHLY and CDR2 FYNNEI. The CDR3 sequence: CASLQAGGLYEQYF. The CDR3 DNA is TGTGCCAGTCTTCAAGCGGGGGGTCTCTACGAGCAGTACTTC.

The CDR3 loop is CASSLFSPMPVRAHEQYF. CDR3 sequence (DNA): TGTGCCAGCAGTTTATTCTCTCCAATGCCTGTGCGGGCCCACGAGCAGTACTTC. The chain links TRBV28 to TRBJ2-7; a possible D gene is TRBD2 (5 bases). Looked up from germline, CDR1 is MDHEN and CDR2 is SYDVKM. V lost 1 base and J 5 bases, leaving 24 bases between the germline ends. The CDR3 consists of 18 residues. Supplemented by reference TRBV28 and TRBJ2-7, the full variable domain reads DVKVTQSSRYLVKRTGEKVFLECVQDMDHENMFWYRQDPGLGLRLIYFSYDVKMKEKGDIPEGYSVSREKKERFSLILESASTNQTSMYLCASSLFSPMPVRAHEQYFGPGTRLTVT.

In its sample, this clone was seen once. The chain uses TRBV2 and TRBJ2-7; possibly TRBD1 for D (5 bases). The CDR3 spans 12 residues. Germline V gene lookup returns CDR1 SNHLY and CDR2 FYNNEI. V was shortened by 7 bases and J by 2 bases, with 9 bases between the two germline ends. The CDR3, as DNA: TGTGCCAGCACAGGGATCACCTACGAGCAGTACTTC. It specifies CASTGITYEQYF.

This chain uses TRBV2 with TRBJ2-7; the match to TRBD1 covers 10 bases. The germline gives CDR1 SNHLY, CDR2 FYNNEI. The length of the CDR3 is 13 residues. V lost 11 bases and J lost 5; bases outside the gene matches: 9. The CDR3: CAGRGTGVHEQYF. The CDR3 region has the DNA TGTGCCGGAAGAGGGACAGGGGTGCACGAGCAGTACTTC.